The rows below give T cell receptor beta chains drawn from one sample of a study of T cells after yellow fever vaccination. MiXCR was run by TCRdb on the 5' RACE reads, yielding one entry per CDR3 protein. This table has nearly 550,000 distinct CDR3 sequences, 15% to 20% appearing once. The source was PBMCs, collected 15 days after the yellow fever booster vaccination. The receptor set was obtained from a man younger than 40 who received the YFV17D yellow fever vaccine. Both conserved end residues are part of each CDR3. The D gene is left open where the match is weak. Clone size appears in some rows only: once, few, many, or a class for an expanded clone.

V	size	length	D	J	CDR3	DNA
TRBV5-6	-	14	TRBD2	TRBJ2-5	CASRLGSGQETQYF	TGTGCCAGCAGACTGGGTAGCGGGCAAGAGACCCAGTACTTC
TRBV20-1	-	14	TRBD2	TRBJ2-7	CSAPQASGSYEQYF	TGCAGTGCTCCTCAGGCTAGCGGATCCTACGAGCAGTACTTC
TRBV9	-	13	-	TRBJ1-2	CASRPRGSYGYTF	TGTGCCAGCAGACCACGGGGGAGCTATGGCTACACCTTC
TRBV4-1	-	16	TRBD2	TRBJ2-1	CASSQEAASGINEQFF	TGCGCCAGCAGCCAAGAAGCGGCTAGCGGGATCAATGAGCAGTTCTTC
TRBV6-5	-	18	TRBD2	TRBJ2-2	CASSYSRLAGWNTGELFF	TGTGCCAGCAGTTACTCGAGACTAGCGGGATGGAACACCGGGGAGCTGTTTTTT
TRBV9	few	13	-	TRBJ2-3	CASSVVPTDTQYF	TGTGCCAGCAGCGTAGTGCCCACAGATACGCAGTATTTT
TRBV4-1	-	19	TRBD2	TRBJ2-6	CASSPSGTSGSLGANVLTF	TGTGCCAGCAGCCCATCGGGGACTAGCGGGAGTTTGGGGGCCAACGTCCTGACTTTC
TRBV18	-	16	TRBD1	TRBJ1-1	CASSPNRQGASTEAFF	TGTGCCAGCTCACCAAACAGACAGGGGGCTTCCACTGAAGCTTTCTTT
TRBV7-8	-	16	TRBD2	TRBJ2-3	CASSLEVGLGSDTQYF	TGTGCCAGCAGCTTAGAAGTGGGACTAGGTTCAGATACGCAGTATTTT
TRBV3-1	once	13	-	TRBJ2-7	CASSQVPGNEQYF	TGTGCCAGCAGCCAAGTACCAGGGAACGAGCAGTACTTC